The 11 T cell receptor beta chains presented below share a single source sample, sequenced in a study of cytomegalovirus exposure and HLA in healthy donors. PCR involved 60 Vbeta and 13 Jbeta primers. Profiled with immunoSEQ multiplex PCR; TCRdb holds only in-frame clones, not every one. The sample includes 150,000 to 200,000 clones, over 75% of them seen just once. The source material was PBMCs. The receptor source for this set is a woman aged 50 to 60 in good health and CMV-seropositive.

This clone was detected once. The V gene is TRBV28, the J gene TRBJ1-1, with D perhaps matching TRBD1 (5 bases). Germline CDR1 and CDR2: MDHEN and SYDVKM. V shed 2 bases and J shed 6 bases, with 7 bases lying between them. This CDR3 spans 12 amino acids. The CDR3 nucleotides read TGTGCCAGCAGTTTAGTAGGGGCTGAAGCTTTCTTT. Amino acids: CASSLVGAEAFF.

This rearrangement joins TRBV28 to TRBJ2-5; possibly TRBD1 for D (6 bases). V was cut by 3 bases and J by 4 bases, with 12 bases left in between. The length of the CDR3 is 14 residues. Per the germline V gene, CDR1 is MDHEN and CDR2 is SYDVKM. CDR3 DNA sequence: TGTGCCAGCAGTTTTGCAGGGGTGCTAGAGACCCAGTACTTC. Its translation: CASSFAGVLETQYF. The variable domain in full, completed from reference TRBV28 and TRBJ2-5, reads DVKVTQSSRYLVKRTGEKVFLECVQDMDHENMFWYRQDPGLGLRLIYFSYDVKMKEKGDIPEGYSVSREKKERFSLILESASTNQTSMYLCASSFAGVLETQYFGPGTRLLVL.

This chain connects TRBV28 to TRBJ2-3; 11 bases fit TRBD2. This CDR3 comprises 16 residues. CDR1 and CDR2 (germline): MDHEN, SYDVKM. The V segment lost 6 bases and the J segment 2 bases; nucleotides outside the gene matches: 7. CDR3 sequence: CASSSTSGGPTDTQYF. Written as DNA, the CDR3 is TGTGCCAGCAGCTCCACTAGCGGGGGACCCACAGATACGCAGTATTTT.

Notes on this clone: This specimen includes other DNA sequences encoding the same CDR3. This sequence joins TRBV5-1 and TRBJ2-5; D is unclear. This CDR3 spans 14 amino acids. V dropped 0 bases and J dropped 1 base, with 7 bases sitting between them. Looked up from germline, CDR1 is SGHRS and CDR2 is YFSETQ. CDR3 amino acids: CASSLGSSQETQYF. CDR3 DNA sequence: TGCGCCAGCAGCTTGGGGTCCAGCCAAGAGACCCAGTACTTC. Supplemented by reference TRBV5-1 and TRBJ2-5, the full variable domain reads KAGVTQTPRYLIKTRGQQVTLSCSPISGHRSVSWYQQTPGQGLQFLFEYFSETQRNKGNFPGRFSGRQFSNSRSEMNVSTLELGDSALYLCASSLGSSQETQYFGPGTRLLVL.

The chain has TRBV27 and TRBJ2-3; maybe TRBD2 (7 bases). Germline lookup yields CDR1 MNHEY and CDR2 SMNVEV (reference sequence). Trimming removed 1 base at V and 0 bases at J, with 11 bases between. The CDR3 sequence is 16 residues long. The CDR3 region is CASSLLGGVSTDTQYF. The CDR3 region has the DNA TGTGCCAGCAGTTTATTAGGGGGGGTGAGCACAGATACGCAGTATTTT.

This clone was picked up a small number of times. The chain carries TRBV6-5 and TRBJ1-2, with D uncertain. The CDR3 runs to 14 residues. Between the trimmed V and J ends, which lost 8 bases and 6 bases, there was a span of 19 bases. CDR1 and CDR2 from the germline V gene are MNHEY and SVGAGI. The CDR3: CASPGVIVEHGYTF. CDR3 in DNA: TGTGCCAGCCCTGGCGTTATTGTGGAGCATGGCTACACCTTC.

The V gene is TRBV5-1, the J gene TRBJ2-2; 10 bases fit TRBD1. Germline trimming cut 7 bases from V and 5 bases from J; bases unmatched to any gene: 5. Germline V gene lookup returns CDR1 SGHRS and CDR2 YFSETQ. The CDR3 runs to 14 residues. CDR3 coding DNA: TGCGCCAGCGGCGACAGGGGGCCGACCGGGGAGCTGTTTTTT. This gives the protein CASGDRGPTGELFF.

V usage is TRBV28 and J usage is TRBJ1-5; no clear D gene. The CDR3 sequence is 12 residues long. The germline V gene encodes CDR1 MDHEN and CDR2 SYDVKM. Deletions cut 8 bases from V and 7 bases from J, with 12 bases between. The CDR3 reads CASALPGQPQHF. Written as DNA, the CDR3 is TGTGCCAGCGCCCTGCCGGGGCAGCCCCAGCATTTT.

This chain links TRBV4-1 with TRBJ1-1; D might be TRBD1 (6 bases). V lost 6 bases and J lost 1, with 12 bases in between. CDR3 length: 14 amino acids. The germline V gene has CDR1 MGHRA and CDR2 YSYEKL. CDR3 nucleotide sequence: TGCGCCAGCAGTTTAGGGGGAGAGAACACTGAAGCTTTCTTT. This translates into CASSLGGENTEAFF.

This chain uses TRBV11-1 with TRBJ1-1, with unresolved D. CDR3 length: 13 amino acids. Trimming left V 4 bases short and J 6 bases short, with 12 bases between. Germline values: CDR1 SGHAT, CDR2 FQDESV (reference sequence). DNA for the CDR3: TGTGCCAGCAGCTCATCCCCTGGCTCTGAAGCTTTCTTT. It specifies CASSSSPGSEAFF.

The rearrangement links TRBV7-9 to TRBJ1-4; D is possibly TRBD1 (5 bases). The V end was cut by 8 bases, the J end by 4 bases, with 17 bases between. The CDR3 has 15 amino acids. Germline lookup yields CDR1 SEHNR and CDR2 FQNEAQ (reference sequence). As DNA, the CDR3 is TGTGCCAGCCGTTTTGGGTCGACAGATAATGAAAAACTGTTTTTT. Protein product: CASRFGSTDNEKLFF.